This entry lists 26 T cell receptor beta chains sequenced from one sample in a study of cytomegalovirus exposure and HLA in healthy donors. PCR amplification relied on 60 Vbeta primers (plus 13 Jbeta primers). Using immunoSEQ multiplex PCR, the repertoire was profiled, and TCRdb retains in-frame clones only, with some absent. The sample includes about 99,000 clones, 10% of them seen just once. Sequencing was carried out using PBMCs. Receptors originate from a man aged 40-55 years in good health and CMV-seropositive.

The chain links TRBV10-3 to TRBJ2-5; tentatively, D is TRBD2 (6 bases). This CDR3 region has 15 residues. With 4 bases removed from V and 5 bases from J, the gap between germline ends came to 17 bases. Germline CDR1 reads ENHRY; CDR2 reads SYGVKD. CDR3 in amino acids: CAISARGGARETQYF. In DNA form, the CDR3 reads TGTGCCATCAGTGCCCGAGGAGGGGCAAGGGAGACCCAGTACTTC.

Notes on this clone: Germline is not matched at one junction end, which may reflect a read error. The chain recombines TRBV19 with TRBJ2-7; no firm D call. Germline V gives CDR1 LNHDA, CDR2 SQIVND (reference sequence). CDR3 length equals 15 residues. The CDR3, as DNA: TGTGCCAGTAGTATCAGTGGGTCATCTTCCTACGAGCGGTACTTC. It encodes CASSISGSSSYERYF.

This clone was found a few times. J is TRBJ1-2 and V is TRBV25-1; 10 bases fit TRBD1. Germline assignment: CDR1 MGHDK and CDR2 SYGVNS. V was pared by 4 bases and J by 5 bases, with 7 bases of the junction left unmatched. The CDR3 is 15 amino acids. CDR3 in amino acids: CASSGRDRGSYGYTF. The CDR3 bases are TGTGCCAGCAGTGGCCGGGACAGGGGCTCTTATGGCTACACCTTC.

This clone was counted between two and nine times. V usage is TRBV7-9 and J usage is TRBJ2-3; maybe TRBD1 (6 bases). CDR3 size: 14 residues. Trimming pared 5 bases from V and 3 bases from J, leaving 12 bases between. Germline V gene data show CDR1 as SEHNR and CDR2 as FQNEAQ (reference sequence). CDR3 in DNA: TGTGCCAGCAGCCATCGACAGGCGACAGATACGCAGTATTTT. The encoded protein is CASSHRQATDTQYF.

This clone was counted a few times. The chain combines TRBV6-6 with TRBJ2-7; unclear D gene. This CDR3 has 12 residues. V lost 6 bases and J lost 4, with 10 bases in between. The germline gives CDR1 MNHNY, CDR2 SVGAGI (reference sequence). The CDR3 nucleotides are TGTGCCAGCAGCCCACCCCAGTACGAGCAGTACTTC. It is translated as CASSPPQYEQYF.

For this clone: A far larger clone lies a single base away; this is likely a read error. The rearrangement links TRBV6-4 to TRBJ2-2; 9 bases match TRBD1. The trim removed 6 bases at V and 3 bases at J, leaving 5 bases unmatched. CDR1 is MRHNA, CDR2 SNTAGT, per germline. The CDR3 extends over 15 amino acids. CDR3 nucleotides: TGTGCCAGCAGGGACGGGGACAGGGACACCGGGGAGCTGTTTTTT. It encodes CASRDGDRDTGELFF.

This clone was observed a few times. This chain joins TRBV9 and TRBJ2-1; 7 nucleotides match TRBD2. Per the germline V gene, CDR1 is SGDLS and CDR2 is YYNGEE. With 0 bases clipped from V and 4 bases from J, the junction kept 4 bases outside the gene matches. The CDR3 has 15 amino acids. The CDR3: CASSVVREGYNEQFF. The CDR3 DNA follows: TGTGCCAGCAGCGTAGTGAGGGAGGGGTACAATGAGCAGTTCTTC.

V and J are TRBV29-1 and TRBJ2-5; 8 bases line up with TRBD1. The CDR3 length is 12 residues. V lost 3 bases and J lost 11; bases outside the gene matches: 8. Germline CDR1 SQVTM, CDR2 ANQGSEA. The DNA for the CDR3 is TGCAGCGTTGACAGGGGGCTTAAAGAGCAGTACTTC. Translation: CSVDRGLKEQYF. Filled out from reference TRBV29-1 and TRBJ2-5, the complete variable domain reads SAVISQKPSRDICQRGTSLTIQCQVDSQVTMMFWYRQQPGQSLTLIATANQGSEATYESGFVIDKFPISRPNLTFSTLTVSNMSPEDSSIYLCSVDRGLKEQYFGPGTRLLVL.

CDR3 DNA sequence: TGTGCCAGTAACCAGAGGGTTAGCTATGGCTACACCTTC. Its translation: CASNQRVSYGYTF. V is TRBV28 and J is TRBJ1-2; D is unresolved. The CDR3 is 13 residues long. Germline CDR1 is MDHEN and CDR2 is SYDVKM. V shed 9 bases and J shed 4 bases, with 15 bases lying between them.

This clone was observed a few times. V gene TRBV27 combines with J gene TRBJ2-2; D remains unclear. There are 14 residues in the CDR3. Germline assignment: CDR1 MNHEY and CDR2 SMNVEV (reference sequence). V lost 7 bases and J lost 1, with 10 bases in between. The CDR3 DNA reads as TGTGCCAGCAACTTCGGCGGGAACACCGGGGAGCTGTTTTTT. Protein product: CASNFGGNTGELFF.

DNA for the CDR3: TGTGCCAGCACGACAGAGGATACGCAGTATTTT. Protein sequence: CASTTEDTQYF. The J gene is TRBJ2-3, the V gene TRBV25-1; possible D gene TRBD1, 5 bases. Germline CDR1 reads MGHDK; CDR2 reads SYGVNS. The CDR3 is 11 residues long. The V and J ends lost 7 bases and 6 bases respectively, with 8 bases between them.

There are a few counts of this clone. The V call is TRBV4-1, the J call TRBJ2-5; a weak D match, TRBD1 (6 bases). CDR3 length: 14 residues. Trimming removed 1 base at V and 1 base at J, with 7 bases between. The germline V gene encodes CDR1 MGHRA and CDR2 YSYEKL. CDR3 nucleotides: TGCGCCAGCAGCCAAGTGGGGGCCCAAGAGACCCAGTACTTC. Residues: CASSQVGAQETQYF.

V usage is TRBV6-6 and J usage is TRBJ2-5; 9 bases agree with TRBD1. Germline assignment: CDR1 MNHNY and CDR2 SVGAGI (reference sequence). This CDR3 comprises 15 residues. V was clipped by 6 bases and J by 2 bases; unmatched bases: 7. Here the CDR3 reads CASREGQGRQETQYF. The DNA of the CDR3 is TGTGCCAGCAGAGAGGGACAGGGAAGGCAAGAGACCCAGTACTTC.

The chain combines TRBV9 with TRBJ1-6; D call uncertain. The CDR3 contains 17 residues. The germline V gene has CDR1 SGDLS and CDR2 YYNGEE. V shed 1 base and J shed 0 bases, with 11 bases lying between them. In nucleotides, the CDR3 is TGTGCCAGCAGCGTATTTTCGGTTAGCTCCTATAATTCACCCCTCCACTTT. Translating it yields CASSVFSVSSYNSPLHF.

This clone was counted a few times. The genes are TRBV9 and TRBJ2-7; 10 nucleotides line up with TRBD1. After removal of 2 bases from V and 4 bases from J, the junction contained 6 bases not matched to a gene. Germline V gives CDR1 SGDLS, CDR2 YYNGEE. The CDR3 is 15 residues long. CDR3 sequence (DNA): TGTGCCAGCAGCGTGGGGTGGACAGGGGGTTACGAGCAGTACTTC. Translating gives CASSVGWTGGYEQYF.

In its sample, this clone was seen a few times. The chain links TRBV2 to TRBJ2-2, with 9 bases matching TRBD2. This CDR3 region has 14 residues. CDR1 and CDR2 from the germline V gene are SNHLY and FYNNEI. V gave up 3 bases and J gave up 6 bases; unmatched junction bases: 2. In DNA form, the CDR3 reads TGTGCCAGCAGTGATCGCGGGAGGGCCGGGGAGCTGTTTTTT. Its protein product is CASSDRGRAGELFF.

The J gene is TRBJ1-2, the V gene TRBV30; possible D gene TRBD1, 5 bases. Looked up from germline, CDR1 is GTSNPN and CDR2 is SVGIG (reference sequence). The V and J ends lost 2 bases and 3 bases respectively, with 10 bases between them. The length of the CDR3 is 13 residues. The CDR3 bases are TGTGCCTGGAGTCCCTTAGGGGACTATGGCTACACCTTC. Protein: CAWSPLGDYGYTF.

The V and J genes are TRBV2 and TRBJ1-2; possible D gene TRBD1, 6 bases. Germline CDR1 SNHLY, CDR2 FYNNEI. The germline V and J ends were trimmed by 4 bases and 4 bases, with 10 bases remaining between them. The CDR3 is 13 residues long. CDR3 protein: CASSARGFYGYTF. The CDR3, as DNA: TGTGCCAGCAGTGCGAGGGGGTTCTATGGCTACACCTTC.

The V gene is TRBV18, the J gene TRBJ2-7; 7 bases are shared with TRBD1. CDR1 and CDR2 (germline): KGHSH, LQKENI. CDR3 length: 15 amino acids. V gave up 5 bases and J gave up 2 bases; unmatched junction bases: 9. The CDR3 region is CASSTDRASPYEQYF. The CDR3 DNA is TGTGCCAGCTCAACCGACAGGGCTTCGCCCTACGAGCAGTACTTC.

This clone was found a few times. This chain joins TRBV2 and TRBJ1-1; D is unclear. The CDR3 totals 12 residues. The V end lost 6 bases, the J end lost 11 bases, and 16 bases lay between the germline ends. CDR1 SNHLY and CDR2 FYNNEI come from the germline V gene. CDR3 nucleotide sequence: TGTGCCAGCAGCGCGGAGGCGGAAGTGGCTTTCTTT. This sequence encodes CASSAEAEVAFF.

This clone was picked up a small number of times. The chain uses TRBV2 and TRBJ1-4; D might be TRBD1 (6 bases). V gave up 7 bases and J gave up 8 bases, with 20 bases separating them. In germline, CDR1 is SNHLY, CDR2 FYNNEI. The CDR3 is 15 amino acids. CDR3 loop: CASTQEGGHGEKLFF. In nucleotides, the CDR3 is TGTGCCAGCACCCAGGAGGGGGGGCATGGAGAAAAACTGTTTTTT.

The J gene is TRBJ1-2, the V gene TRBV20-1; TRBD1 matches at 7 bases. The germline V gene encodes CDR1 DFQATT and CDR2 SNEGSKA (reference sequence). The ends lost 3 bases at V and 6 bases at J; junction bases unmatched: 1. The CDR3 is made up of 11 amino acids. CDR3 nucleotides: TGCAGTGCTAGTACAGGGGATGGCTACACCTTC. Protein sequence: CSASTGDGYTF.

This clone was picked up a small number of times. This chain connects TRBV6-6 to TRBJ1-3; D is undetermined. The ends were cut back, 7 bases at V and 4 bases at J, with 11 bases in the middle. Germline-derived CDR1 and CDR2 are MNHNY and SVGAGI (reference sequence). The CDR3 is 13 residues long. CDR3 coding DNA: TGTGCCAGCAATTTATTTCTGGGAAACACCATATATTTT. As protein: CASNLFLGNTIYF.

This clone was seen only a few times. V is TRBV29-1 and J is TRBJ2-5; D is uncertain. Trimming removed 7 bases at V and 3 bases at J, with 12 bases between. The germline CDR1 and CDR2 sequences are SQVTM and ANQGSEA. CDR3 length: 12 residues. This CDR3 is CSAEPNEETQYF. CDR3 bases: TGCAGCGCCGAGCCGAACGAAGAGACCCAGTACTTC.

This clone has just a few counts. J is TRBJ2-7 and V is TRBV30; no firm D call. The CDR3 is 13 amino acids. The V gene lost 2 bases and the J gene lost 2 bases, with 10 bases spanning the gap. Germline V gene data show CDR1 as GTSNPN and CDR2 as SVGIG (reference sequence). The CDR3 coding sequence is TGTGCCTGGAGTTGGTCAGGTGCCTACGAGCAGTACTTC. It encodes CAWSWSGAYEQYF.

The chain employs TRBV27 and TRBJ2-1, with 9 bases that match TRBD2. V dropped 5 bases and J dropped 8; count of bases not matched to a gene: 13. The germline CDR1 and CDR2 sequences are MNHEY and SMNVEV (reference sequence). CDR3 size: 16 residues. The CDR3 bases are TGTGCCAGCAGTCCCATCCCTAGCGGGATAACGGATGAGCAGTTCTTC. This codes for CASSPIPSGITDEQFF.